Shown below are 5 T cell receptor beta chains from a single sample sequenced in a study of T-cell reconstitution after alpha-beta-depleted transplantation in children. Preparation of the TCRbeta library used unique molecular identifiers. Each CDR3 protein gets one entry after TCRdb re-called the PCR reads with MiXCR. This sample carries about 470,000 distinct CDR3 sequences, about 40% of them seen once, and the ten largest clones take under 30%. The sample in question was PBMCs, obtained before TCRalphabeta/CD19-depleted stem cell transplant. These receptors originate from a girl aged 2 to 10 with aplastic anemia, due to receive a stem cell transplant.

This clonotype has only a few counts. The chain is built from TRBV6-5 and TRBJ1-5, with D possibly being TRBD1 (6 bases). V was shortened by 1 base and J by 5 bases, with 9 bases between the two germline ends. The CDR3 runs 14 residues. The germline CDR1 and CDR2 sequences are MNHEY and SVGAGI. The CDR3 region has the DNA TGTGCCAGCAGTTACTACCAGGGGCATCAGCCCCAGCATTTT. This translates into CASSYYQGHQPQHF.

This clonotype was recorded many times. The rearrangement links TRBV3-1 to TRBJ1-2; perhaps TRBD1 as D (5 bases). Germline loops: CDR1 LGHDT, CDR2 YNNKEL (reference sequence). This CDR3 region has 14 residues. V lost 0 bases and J 4 bases, leaving 9 bases between the germline ends. Here the CDR3 DNA reads TGTGCCAGCAGCCAAGATGGGACCGGCTATGGCTACACCTTC. Its translation is CASSQDGTGYGYTF.

This sequence joins TRBV20-1 and TRBJ2-7; TRBD1 matches at 7 bases. CDR1 and CDR2 from the germline V gene are DFQATT and SNEGSKA (reference sequence). Trimming cost V 3 bases and J 3 bases; bases outside gene matches: 2. This CDR3 has 12 amino acids. CDR3 nucleotide sequence: TGCAGTGCTAGGTGGACAGGCTACGAGCAGTACTTC. It codes for CSARWTGYEQYF.

The rearrangement uses TRBV20-1 and TRBJ2-3; weak D call: TRBD2 (6 bases). The CDR3 contains 14 residues. V lost 0 bases and J 3 bases, leaving 10 bases between the germline ends. Germline V gene sequence: CDR1 DFQATT, CDR2 SNEGSKA (reference sequence). CDR3: CSARDLATTDTQYF. The CDR3 nucleotides are TGCAGTGCTAGAGATCTAGCGACTACAGATACGCAGTATTTT.

This clonotype came up once. This sequence joins TRBV30 and TRBJ2-4, with D possibly being TRBD2 (5 bases). Germline V lookup: CDR1 GTSNPN, CDR2 SVGIG (reference sequence). The length of the CDR3 is 13 residues. Trimming pared 4 bases from V and 8 bases from J, leaving 15 bases between. CDR3 residues: CAWTGAVRDIQYF. CDR3 DNA sequence: TGTGCCTGGACCGGAGCGGTGAGAGACATTCAGTACTTC.